This T cell receptor (beta chain) is drawn from a study of T cells in Graves' hyperthyroidism and ophthalmopathy. At least ten counts were recorded for this clonotype. No antigen is known for it. Cells are PBMCs isolated from more than 8.5 ml of fresh blood. Authors of the study amplified TCR beta CDR3 regions from RNA transcripts. The TCR CDR3 was amplified in a first-round RT-PCR using the HTBI primer set. Each CDR3 protein gets one entry after TCRdb re-called the multiplex PCR reads with MiXCR. The sample consists of over 250,000 distinct CDR3 sequences, less than 30% of them appearing once. Regarding the study as a whole: Most thyroid clonotypes expanded above 0.001 were also detected in blood.

The germline CDR1 and CDR2 sequences are SGDLS and YYNGEE. The CDR3 covers 14 residues. Deletions cut 0 bases from V and 5 bases from J, with 11 bases between. The chain carries TRBV9 and TRBJ1-2, with TRBD1 as a possible D gene (6 bases). The TCR comes from a man in his forties or fifties with Graves' hyperthyroidism that later progressed to Graves' ophthalmopathy. Sequences were obtained from blood. CDR3 in amino acids: CASSVDGTSYGYTF. CDR3 bases: TGTGCCAGCAGCGTAGACGGGACAAGTTATGGCTACACCTTC.